A selection of T cell receptor beta chains follows, all from one sample in a study of cytomegalovirus exposure and HLA in healthy donors. Some clones are missing from TCRdb's copy, which holds only in-frame ones; the method was immunoSEQ multiplex PCR. This repertoire shows around 200,000 clones, 82% found once; its top ten account for about 0.8%. Sequencing used PBMCs. The receptors originated from a woman between 18 and 30 years old in good health and CMV-seronegative. Both conserved end residues are part of each CDR3. D genes are given only for firm matches. Only some rows state a clone size, as once, few, many or a class for expanded clones.

j_gene | d_gene | abundance | v_gene | CDR3nt | CDR3aa
TRBJ2-6 | TRBD1 | NA | TRBV29-1 | TGCAGCGTACTTTCCGGGACAGGGGTCTCTGGGGCCAACGTCCTGACTTTC | CSVLSGTGVSGANVLTF
TRBJ2-3 | TRBD2 | NA | TRBV4-1 | TGCGCCAGCAGCCCCGCTAGCGGGGGGGCAACAGATACGCAGTATTTT | CASSPASGGATDTQYF
TRBJ2-7 | NA | once | TRBV2 | TGTGCCAGCACCGGACTGGGAATCTACGAGCAGTACTTC | CASTGLGIYEQYF
TRBJ2-1 | NA | many | TRBV5-6 | TGTGCCAGCAGGCGACCAGGCAATGAGCAGTTCTTC | CASRRPGNEQFF
TRBJ2-6 | NA | NA | TRBV2 | TGTGCCAGCAGTGAAGGCGGGGCTGGGGCCAACGTCCTGACTTTC | CASSEGGAGANVLTF
TRBJ1-1 | TRBD1 | NA | TRBV6-1 | TGTGCCAGCAGTGAACGGACAGGGGGCAAGTACGTACGCACTGAAGCTTTCTTT | CASSERTGGKYVRTEAFF
TRBJ2-1 | NA | many | TRBV7-6 | TGTGCCAGCAGCTTAGCGGGGGGGCCGGGGAATGAGCAGTTCTTC | CASSLAGGPGNEQFF
TRBJ2-1 | NA | NA | TRBV18 | TGTGCCAGCTCAGACACCACTGGTGGGAATGAGCAGTTCTTC | CASSDTTGGNEQFF
TRBJ2-1 | NA | NA | TRBV4-2 | TGTGCCAGCAGCCTAAGGAGTGGGGGGGCCTCCTACAATGAGCAGTTCTTC | CASSLRSGGASYNEQFF
TRBJ2-1 | TRBD1 | NA | TRBV6-8 | TGTGCCAGCAACCAGGGGGTCTTC | CASNQGVF
TRBJ2-2 | TRBD2 | NA | TRBV9 | TGTGCCAGCAGCCCCCAGGCTGCGGGAGTCCCCGGGGAGCTGTTTTTT | CASSPQAAGVPGELFF